The next 8 T cell receptor beta chains were all read from a single sample in a study of T cell responses to AZD1222 COVID-19 vaccine. Only in-frame clones appear in the TCRdb table, and some are missing; sequencing was by immunoSEQ multiplex PCR. Found here are over 100,000 clones, more than 65% of them singletons; the top ten hold roughly 10%. The sequences come from peripheral blood, collected on day 0 of AZD1222 vaccination. The receptors were sampled from an adult in good health.

V usage is TRBV6-4 and J usage is TRBJ2-6; the D is unclear. CDR3 size: 13 residues. CDR1 and CDR2 (germline): MRHNA, SNTAGT. Trimming cost V 6 bases and J 4 bases, with 7 bases left between them. The CDR3 nucleotides are TGTGCCAGCAGCCCCCAAGGGGCCAACGTCCTGACTTTC. Translation: CASSPQGANVLTF.

The V gene is TRBV28, the J gene TRBJ2-2, with a weak D call TRBD1 (5 bases). The CDR3 has 13 residues. With 3 bases removed from V and 13 bases from J, the gap between germline ends came to 15 bases. The germline V gene has CDR1 MDHEN and CDR2 SYDVKM. The CDR3 spells CASSLGRTFRLFF. CDR3 in DNA: TGTGCCAGCAGTTTGGGCAGGACATTTAGGCTGTTTTTT.

The chain has TRBV27 and TRBJ1-2, with a weak D call TRBD1 (6 bases). Germline CDR1 MNHEY, CDR2 SMNVEV (reference sequence). The CDR3 contains 14 residues. Between the trimmed V and J ends, which lost 6 bases and 4 bases, there was a span of 15 bases. The CDR3 reads CASRTGGAVYGYTF. CDR3 DNA sequence: TGTGCCAGCAGGACTGGGGGGGCAGTCTATGGCTACACCTTC.

J is TRBJ1-6 and V is TRBV6-6; the match to TRBD1 covers 7 bases. Looked up from germline, CDR1 is MNHNY and CDR2 is SVGAGI (reference sequence). This CDR3 has 16 residues. Trimming removed 7 bases from V and 2 bases from J; junction bases left unmatched: 8. CDR3 coding DNA: TGTGCCAGCACCGGGACAGACGGAACCTATAATTCACCCCTCCACTTT. Its protein product is CASTGTDGTYNSPLHF.

The J gene is TRBJ1-1, the V gene TRBV27, with D possibly TRBD1 on 6 matching bases. Germline loops: CDR1 MNHEY, CDR2 SMNVEV (reference sequence). V lost 4 bases to trimming and J lost 4 bases, with 19 bases between them. There are 16 residues in the CDR3. The CDR3 DNA reads as TGTGCCAGCAGTTCCTCCAGGGGCGGTGTGGGCACTGAAGCTTTCTTT. It is translated as CASSSSRGGVGTEAFF.

This chain uses TRBV3-1 (or the pseudogene TRBV3-2) with TRBJ1-1; D unclear. Deletions cut 1 base from V and 6 bases from J, with 12 bases between. Germline assignment: CDR1 LGHDT and CDR2 YNNKEL (reference sequence). The CDR3 totals 14 residues. This chain's CDR3 is CASSQVAPQPEAFF. CDR3 bases: TGTGCCAGCAGCCAAGTCGCACCCCAACCTGAAGCTTTCTTT.

The chain uses TRBV7-9 and TRBJ1-4; 8 nucleotides match TRBD1. The V and J ends lost 7 bases and 10 bases, in that order; junction bases with no gene match: 14. Germline assignment: CDR1 SEHNR and CDR2 FQNEAQ (reference sequence). The CDR3 is 15 residues long. The CDR3, as DNA: TGTGCCAGCACCTCGACCCAGGGGGCCGGGCTAAAACTGTTTTTT. Translation: CASTSTQGAGLKLFF.

The chain uses TRBV11-2 and TRBJ2-1, with 8 bases lining up with TRBD2. Looked up from germline, CDR1 is SGHAT and CDR2 is FQNNGV. This CDR3 has 15 residues. After removal of 0 bases from V and 7 bases from J, the junction contained 5 bases not matched to a gene. DNA of the CDR3: TGTGCCAGCAGCTTAGAAGCGGGGGACCTTAATGAGCAGTTCTTC. Protein product: CASSLEAGDLNEQFF.